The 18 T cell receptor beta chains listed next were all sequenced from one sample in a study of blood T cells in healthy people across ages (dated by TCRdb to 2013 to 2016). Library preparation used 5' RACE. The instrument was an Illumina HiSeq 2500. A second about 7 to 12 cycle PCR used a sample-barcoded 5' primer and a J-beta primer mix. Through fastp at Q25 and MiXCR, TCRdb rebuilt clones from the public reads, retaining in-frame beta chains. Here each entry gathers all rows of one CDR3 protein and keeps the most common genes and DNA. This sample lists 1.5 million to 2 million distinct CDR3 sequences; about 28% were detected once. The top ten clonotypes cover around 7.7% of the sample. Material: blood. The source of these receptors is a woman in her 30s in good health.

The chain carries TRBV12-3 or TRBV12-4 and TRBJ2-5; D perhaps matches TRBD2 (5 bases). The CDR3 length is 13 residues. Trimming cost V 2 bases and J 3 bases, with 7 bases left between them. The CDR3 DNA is TGTGCCAGCAGTTTACACGGGAAAGAGACCCAGTACTTC. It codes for CASSLHGKETQYF.

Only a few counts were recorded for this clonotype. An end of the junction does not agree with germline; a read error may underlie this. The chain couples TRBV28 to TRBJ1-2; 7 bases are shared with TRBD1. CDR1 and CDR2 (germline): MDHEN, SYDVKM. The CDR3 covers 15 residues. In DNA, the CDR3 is TGTACCAGCAGTACCCCCGGACAGGCCTACTATGGCTACACCTTC. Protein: CTSSTPGQAYYGYTF.

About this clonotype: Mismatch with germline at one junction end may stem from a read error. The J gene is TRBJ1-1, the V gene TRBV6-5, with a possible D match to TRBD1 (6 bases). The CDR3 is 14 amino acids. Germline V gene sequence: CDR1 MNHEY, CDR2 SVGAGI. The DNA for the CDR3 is TGTGCCTGCAGTATCCTGACAGGGAACACTGAAGCTTTCTTT. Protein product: CACSILTGNTEAFF.

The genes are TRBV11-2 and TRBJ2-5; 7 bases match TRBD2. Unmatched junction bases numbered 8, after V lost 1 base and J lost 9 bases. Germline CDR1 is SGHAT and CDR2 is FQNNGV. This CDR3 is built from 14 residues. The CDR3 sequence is CASSLGDRRGAQYF. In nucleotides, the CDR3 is TGTGCCAGCAGCTTAGGGGACCGCCGGGGGGCCCAGTACTTC. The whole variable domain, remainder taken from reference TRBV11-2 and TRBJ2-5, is EAGVAQSPRYKIIEKRQSVAFWCNPISGHATLYWYQQILGQGPKLLIQFQNNGVVDDSQLPKDRFSAERLKGVDSTLKIQPAKLEDSAVYLCASSLGDRRGAQYFGPGTRLLVL.

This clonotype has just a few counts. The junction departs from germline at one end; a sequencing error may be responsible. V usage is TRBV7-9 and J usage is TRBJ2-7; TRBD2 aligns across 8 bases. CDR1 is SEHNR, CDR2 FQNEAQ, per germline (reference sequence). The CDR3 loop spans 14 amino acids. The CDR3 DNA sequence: TGTGCCAGCAGCTCCGGGACTAGAACCTACGGGCAGTACTTC. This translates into CASSSGTRTYGQYF.

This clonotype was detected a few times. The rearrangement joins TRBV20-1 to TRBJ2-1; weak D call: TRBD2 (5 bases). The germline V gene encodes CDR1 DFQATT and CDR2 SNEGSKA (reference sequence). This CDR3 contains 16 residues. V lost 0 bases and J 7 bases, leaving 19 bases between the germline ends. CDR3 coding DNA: TGCAGTGCTAGAGATGAGGCTCCCCAGCCGGGGAATGAGCAGTTCTTC. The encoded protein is CSARDEAPQPGNEQFF.

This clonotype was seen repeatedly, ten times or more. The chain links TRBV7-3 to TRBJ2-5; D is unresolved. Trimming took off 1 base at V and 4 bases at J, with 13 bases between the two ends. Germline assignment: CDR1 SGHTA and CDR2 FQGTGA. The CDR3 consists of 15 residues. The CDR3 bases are TGTGCCAGCAGCTTAATGGAAGGTGGTGGAGAGACCCAGTACTTC. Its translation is CASSLMEGGGETQYF.

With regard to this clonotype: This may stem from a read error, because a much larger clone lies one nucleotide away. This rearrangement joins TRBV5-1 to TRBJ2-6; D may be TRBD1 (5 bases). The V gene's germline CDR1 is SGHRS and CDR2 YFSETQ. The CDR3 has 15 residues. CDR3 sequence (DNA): TGCGCCAGCAGCTTTACAGTCTCTGGGGCCAACGTCCGGACTTTC. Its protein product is CASSFTVSGANVRTF.

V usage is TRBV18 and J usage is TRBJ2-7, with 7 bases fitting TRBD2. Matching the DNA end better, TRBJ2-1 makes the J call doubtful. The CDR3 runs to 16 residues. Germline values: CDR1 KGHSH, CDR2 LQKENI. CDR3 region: CASSQASGGTSYEQFF. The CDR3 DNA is TGTGCCAGCTCACAAGCATCCGGGGGGACCTCCTACGAGCAGTTCTTC.

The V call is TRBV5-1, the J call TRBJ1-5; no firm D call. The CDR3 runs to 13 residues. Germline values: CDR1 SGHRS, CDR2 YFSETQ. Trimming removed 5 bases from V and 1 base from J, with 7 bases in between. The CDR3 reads CASRTRSNQPQHF. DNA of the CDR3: TGCGCCAGCAGGACGCGAAGCAATCAGCCCCAGCATTTT. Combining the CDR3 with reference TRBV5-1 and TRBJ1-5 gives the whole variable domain KAGVTQTPRYLIKTRGQQVTLSCSPISGHRSVSWYQQTPGQGLQFLFEYFSETQRNKGNFPGRFSGRQFSNSRSEMNVSTLELGDSALYLCASRTRSNQPQHFGDGTRLSIL.

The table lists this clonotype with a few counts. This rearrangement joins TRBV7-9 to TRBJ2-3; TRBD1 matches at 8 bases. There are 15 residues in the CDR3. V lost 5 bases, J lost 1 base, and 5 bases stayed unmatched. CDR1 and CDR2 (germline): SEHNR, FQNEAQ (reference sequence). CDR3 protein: CASSIEQGGTDTQYF. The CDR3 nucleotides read TGTGCCAGCAGCATCGAACAGGGGGGCACAGATACGCAGTATTTT.

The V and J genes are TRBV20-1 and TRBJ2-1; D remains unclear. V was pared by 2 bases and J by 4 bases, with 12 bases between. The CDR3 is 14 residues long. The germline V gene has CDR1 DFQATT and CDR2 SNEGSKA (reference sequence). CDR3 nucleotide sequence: TGCAGTGCTAGACTAGTCGATCGTTACAATGAGCAGTTCTTC. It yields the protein CSARLVDRYNEQFF.

The DNA of the CDR3 is TGTGCCAGCAGCGGGGGGATCGGAGCCTATGGCTACACCTTC. Protein product: CASSGGIGAYGYTF. The V call is TRBV9, the J call TRBJ1-2; D may be TRBD1 (5 bases). Trimming cost V 3 bases and J 4 bases, with 13 bases left between them. Germline CDR1 SGDLS, CDR2 YYNGEE. The CDR3 contains 14 residues.

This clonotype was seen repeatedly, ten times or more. The CDR3 bases are TGCAGTGCTAGAGACTACGGGACTAGCGGGAGCACTTTTTTGGTCGAGCAGTTCTTC. Residues: CSARDYGTSGSTFLVEQFF. V gene TRBV20-1 combines with J gene TRBJ2-1; 14 nucleotides line up with TRBD2. V lost 0 bases and J lost 10; bases outside the gene matches: 17. CDR3 length: 19 amino acids. Germline lookup yields CDR1 DFQATT and CDR2 SNEGSKA (reference sequence).

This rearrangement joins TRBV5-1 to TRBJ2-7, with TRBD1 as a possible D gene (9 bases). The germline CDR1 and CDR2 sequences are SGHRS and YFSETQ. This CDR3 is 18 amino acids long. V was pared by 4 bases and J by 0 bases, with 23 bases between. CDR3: CASSQDRGASGFSYEQYF. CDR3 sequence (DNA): TGCGCCAGCAGCCAGGACAGGGGAGCTAGCGGGTTCTCCTACGAGCAGTACTTC.

In DNA form, the CDR3 reads TGTGCCAGCGGCGTAACCTTAAACCAAGAGACCCAGTACTTC. Protein: CASGVTLNQETQYF. J is TRBJ2-5 and V is TRBV7-9; D uncertain. CDR1 is SEHNR, CDR2 FQNEAQ, per germline (reference sequence). This CDR3 contains 14 residues. Trimming stripped 8 bases from V and 0 bases from J, with 13 bases between.

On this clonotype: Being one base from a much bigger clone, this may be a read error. The CDR3 region is CSVVRTLQREQLFF. The CDR3 bases are TGCAGCGTCGTCCGGACCCTACAGAGGGAACAACTGTTTTTT. The gene calls are TRBV29-1 and TRBJ1-4; unclear D gene. Germline CDR1 reads SQVTM; CDR2 reads ANQGSEA. The CDR3 loop spans 14 amino acids. The V gene lost 6 bases and the J gene lost 12 bases, with 23 bases spanning the gap.

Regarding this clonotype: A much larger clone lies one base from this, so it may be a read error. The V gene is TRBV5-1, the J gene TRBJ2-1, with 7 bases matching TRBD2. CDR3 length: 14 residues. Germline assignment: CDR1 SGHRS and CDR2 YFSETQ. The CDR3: CASSYGTTYNGQFF. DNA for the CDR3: TGCGCCAGCAGCTACGGGACTACCTACAATGGGCAGTTCTTC.